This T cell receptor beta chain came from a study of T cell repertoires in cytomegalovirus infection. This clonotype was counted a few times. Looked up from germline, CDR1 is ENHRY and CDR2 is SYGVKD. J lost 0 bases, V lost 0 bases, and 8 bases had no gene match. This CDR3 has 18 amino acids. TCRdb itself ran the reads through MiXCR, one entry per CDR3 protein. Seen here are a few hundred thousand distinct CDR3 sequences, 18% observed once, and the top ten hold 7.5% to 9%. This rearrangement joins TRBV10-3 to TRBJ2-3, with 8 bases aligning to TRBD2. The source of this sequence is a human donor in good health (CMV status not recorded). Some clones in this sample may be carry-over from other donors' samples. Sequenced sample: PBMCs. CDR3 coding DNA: TGTGCCATCAGTGAGTCCCACCCACTAGCGGTTAGCACAGATACGCAGTATTTT. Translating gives CAISESHPLAVSTDTQYF.